This record looks at one T cell receptor (beta chain) sequence and its context. The CDR3 consists of 16 residues. CDR1 and CDR2 (germline): KGHSH, LQKENI. V lost 4 bases to trimming and J lost 2 bases; unmatched junction nucleotides: 6. This sample stems from a study of blood T cell repertoires in COVID-19. On the study more broadly: COVID-19 samples collected from the United States, Italy and Spain covered acute and convalescent phases. T cells, B-cell-depleted T cells, or PBMCs provided the cDNA or gDNA that served as material.

Under the authors' procedure: Reference gene primers were amplified, and this amplification served to estimate nucleated cell counts. Repertoires were generated with immunoSEQ multiplex PCR, while TCRdb's copy carries only in-frame clones and drops some. That table supplies the V and J calls and clone size; D and trimming were determined from the DNA. The sample yields more than 150,000 clones, approximately 87% seen once. Sample: peripheral blood. V and J are TRBV18 and TRBJ2-2; 8 bases agree with TRBD2. This clonotype was obtained from a woman aged 18-29 years who had recovered from COVID-19. CDR3 in amino acids: CASSLTGTRNTGELFF. For the CDR3, the DNA is TGTGCCAGCTCACTAACCGGGACTAGAAACACCGGGGAGCTGTTTTTT.